The next 5 T cell receptor beta chains were all read from a single sample in a study of pediatric ulcerative colitis. Profiled with immunoSEQ multiplex PCR; TCRdb holds only in-frame clones, not every one. The sample lists 55,000 to 70,000 clones, about 89% occurring once. The sample taken for sequencing was blood. The receptors derive from a boy aged 5-17 years who was a control in a study of pediatric ulcerative colitis.

V is TRBV19 and J is TRBJ2-3; 7 positions agree with TRBD1. This CDR3 comprises 13 residues. J gave up 3 bases and V 6 bases, and 3 bases lay outside the gene matches. Germline lookup yields CDR1 LNHDA and CDR2 SQIVND (reference sequence). CDR3 protein: CASSPDRTDTQYF. For the CDR3, the DNA is TGTGCCAGTAGCCCGGACAGGACAGATACGCAGTATTTT. The entire variable domain, with the rest obtained from reference TRBV19 and TRBJ2-3, is as follows: DGGITQSPKYLFRKEGQNVTLSCEQNLNHDAMYWYRQDPGQGLRLIYYSQIVNDFQKGDIAEGYSVSREKKESFPLTVTSAQKNPTAFYLCASSPDRTDTQYFGPGTRLTVL.

This clone came up once. This chain links TRBV27 with TRBJ1-1; 7 bases map to TRBD1. After removal of 8 bases from V and 4 bases from J, the junction contained 4 bases not matched to a gene. CDR3 size: 12 residues. The germline CDR1 and CDR2 sequences are MNHEY and SMNVEV (reference sequence). CDR3 region: CASRQGGTEAFF. The CDR3, as DNA: TGTGCCAGCCGACAGGGCGGCACTGAAGCTTTCTTT.

The rearrangement joins TRBV15 to TRBJ1-3, with D possibly being TRBD1 (6 bases). The CDR3 is made up of 18 amino acids. The ends were cut back, 0 bases at V and 0 bases at J, with 15 bases in the middle. Germline lookup yields CDR1 LNHNV and CDR2 YYDKDF (reference sequence). The DNA of the CDR3 is TGTGCCACCAGCAGAGAACCCCCGGGGGCGAGCTCTGGAAACACCATATATTTT. This codes for CATSREPPGASSGNTIYF.

This clone appeared once. The rearrangement links TRBV2 to TRBJ2-7; no firm D call. The CDR3 loop spans 14 amino acids. The germline V gene encodes CDR1 SNHLY and CDR2 FYNNEI. Trimming took off 3 bases at V and 3 bases at J, with 12 bases between the two ends. DNA for the CDR3: TGTGCCAGCAGTGAGAGAGGTTCCGGCTACGAGCAGTACTTC. It encodes CASSERGSGYEQYF.

This chain links TRBV20-1 with TRBJ1-4; D unclear. The length of the CDR3 is 11 residues. The V gene's germline CDR1 is DFQATT and CDR2 SNEGSKA (reference sequence). Trimming took 5 bases from V and 13 from J, leaving 14 bases between them. CDR3 protein: CSAHDRDVLFF. The CDR3 region has the DNA TGCAGTGCTCACGACCGCGACGTACTGTTTTTT.